This TCR beta chain was observed in a study of T cells after yellow fever vaccination. The table lists this clonotype with a few counts. Its target is unknown. Study observations and caveats: A large majority of primary-vaccination clones showed up again after the booster (under 98% CD4, around 90% CD8). The secondary response was weaker, and its peak arrived faster, on day 5 versus 15. High-abundance clonotypes from the bulk population could contaminate FACS-sorted repertoires.

The CDR3 is made up of 12 amino acids. The germline V gene encodes CDR1 SGHDN and CDR2 FVKESK. V was cut by 1 base and J by 6 bases, with 4 bases left in between. A single record per CDR3 protein comes from TCRdb applying MiXCR to the 5' RACE reads. The sample includes 300,000 to 400,000 distinct CDR3 sequences, about an eighth of them seen just once. V usage is TRBV14 and J usage is TRBJ2-1, with D uncertain. This receptor was taken from a man in his late teens or twenties who received the YFV17D yellow fever vaccine. Sequencing used CD4+ T cells sorted from PBMCs, obtained 15 days after the yellow fever booster vaccination. Here the CDR3 reads CASSQVTNEQFF. The CDR3, as DNA: TGTGCCAGCAGCCAAGTAACCAATGAGCAGTTCTTC.